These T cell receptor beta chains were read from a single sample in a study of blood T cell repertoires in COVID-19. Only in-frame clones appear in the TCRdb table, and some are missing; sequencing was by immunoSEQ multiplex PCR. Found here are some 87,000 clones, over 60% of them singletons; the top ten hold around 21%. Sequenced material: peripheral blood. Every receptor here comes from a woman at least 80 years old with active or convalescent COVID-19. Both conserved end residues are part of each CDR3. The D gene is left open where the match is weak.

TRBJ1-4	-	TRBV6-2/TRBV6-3	CASSPIRSTNEKLFF	TGTGCCAGCAGTCCGATTAGATCAACTAATGAAAAACTGTTTTTT
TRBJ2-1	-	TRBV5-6	CASSLWAGPYNEQFF	TGTGCCAGCAGCTTGTGGGCAGGGCCCTACAATGAGCAGTTCTTC
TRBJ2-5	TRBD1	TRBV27	CASSLWFPVQGRGETQYF	TGTGCCAGCAGTTTATGGTTCCCGGTACAGGGGCGCGGAGAGACCCAGTACTTC
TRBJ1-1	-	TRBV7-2	CASSGVPGTEAFF	TGTGCCAGCAGTGGAGTCCCGGGAACTGAAGCTTTCTTT
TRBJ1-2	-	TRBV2	CASSSGNTNYGYTF	TGTGCCAGCAGTTCAGGAAATACTAACTATGGCTACACCTTC
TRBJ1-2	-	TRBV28	CASSRTAFGGYGYTF	TGTGCCAGCAGTAGGACAGCCTTTGGGGGCTATGGCTACACCTTC
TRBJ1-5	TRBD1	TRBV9	CASSPWDRGDQPQHF	TGTGCCAGCAGCCCTTGGGACAGGGGGGATCAGCCCCAGCATTTT
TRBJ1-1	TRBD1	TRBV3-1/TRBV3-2	CASSQTGGLGHTEAFF	TGTGCCAGCAGCCAAACAGGGGGACTTGGCCACACTGAAGCTTTCTTT
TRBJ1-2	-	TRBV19	CASSIVSTGNYGYTF	TGTGCCAGTAGTATAGTTTCTACAGGGAACTATGGCTACACCTTC
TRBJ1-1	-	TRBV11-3	CASSFTANTEAFF	TGTGCCAGCAGTTTTACAGCGAACACTGAAGCTTTCTTT
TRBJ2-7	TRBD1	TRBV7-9	CASSSGQGRGRWDEQYF	TGTGCCAGCAGCTCGGGACAGGGGAGAGGTAGGTGGGACGAGCAGTACTTC
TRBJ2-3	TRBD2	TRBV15	CATSRVSGGGTDTQYF	TGTGCCACCAGCAGGGTTAGCGGGGGGGGCACAGATACGCAGTATTTT